This TCR beta chain comes out of a study of T cell responses to AZD1222 COVID-19 vaccine. There are 13 residues in the CDR3. V lost 1 base to trimming and J lost 5 bases, with 7 bases between them. Looked up from germline, CDR1 is SGHVS and CDR2 is FQNEAQ. Data came from immunoSEQ multiplex PCR; TCRdb stores just in-frame clones and leaves some out. The sample shows under 200,000 clones, 70% to 90% of them seen only once. The starting material was peripheral blood, obtained 28 days after the second AZD1222 dose. This clonotype was obtained from an adult who received the AZD1222 COVID-19 vaccine. V is TRBV7-8 and J is TRBJ2-3; D perhaps matches TRBD1 (6 bases). For the CDR3, the DNA is TGTGCCAGCAGCTTAGACAGGGTAGATACGCAGTATTTT. Translated, it gives CASSLDRVDTQYF.